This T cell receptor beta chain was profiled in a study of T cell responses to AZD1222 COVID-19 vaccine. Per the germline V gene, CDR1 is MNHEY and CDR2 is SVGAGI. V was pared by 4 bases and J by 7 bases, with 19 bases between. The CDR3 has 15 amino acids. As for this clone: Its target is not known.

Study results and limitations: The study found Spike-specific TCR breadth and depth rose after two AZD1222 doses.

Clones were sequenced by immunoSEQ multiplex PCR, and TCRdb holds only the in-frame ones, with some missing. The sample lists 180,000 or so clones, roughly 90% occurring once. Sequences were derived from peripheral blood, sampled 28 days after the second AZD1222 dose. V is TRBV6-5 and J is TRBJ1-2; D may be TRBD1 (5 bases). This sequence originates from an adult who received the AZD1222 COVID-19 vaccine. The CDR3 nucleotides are TGTGCCAGCAGTTTGCGGAACAGGAGAATAGGTGGCTACACCTTC. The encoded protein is CASSLRNRRIGGYTF.